This T cell receptor beta chain came from a study of low-dose radiotherapy and immunotherapy resistance in tumors. TRAV- and TRBV-specific primers, spanning alpha and beta chains, primed first-strand cDNA. TCRs were put through around 20 PCR cycles of amplification with Phusion. A constant-region primer and the V-primer adapter served as the primer pair. mRNA, after isolation, was amplified by in vitro transcription. One entry per CDR3 protein, called by TCRdb with MiXCR from the reads. This sample has 54,000 or so distinct CDR3 sequences, with almost 25% found just once. Specified time point: before trial treatment. CDR3 length equals 15 residues. Germline loops: CDR1 MDHEN, CDR2 SYDVKM. The V and J ends lost 5 bases and 6 bases respectively, with 18 bases between them.

Sequencing used PBMCs, obtained before treatment. J is TRBJ2-3 and V is TRBV28; possibly TRBD1 or TRBD2 for D (6 bases each). This receptor was obtained from a male donor with prostate cancer. In DNA form, the CDR3 reads TGTGCCAGCAGTCCCAATCGGGGGCCGGGTGATACGCAGTATTTT. Translated, it gives CASSPNRGPGDTQYF.